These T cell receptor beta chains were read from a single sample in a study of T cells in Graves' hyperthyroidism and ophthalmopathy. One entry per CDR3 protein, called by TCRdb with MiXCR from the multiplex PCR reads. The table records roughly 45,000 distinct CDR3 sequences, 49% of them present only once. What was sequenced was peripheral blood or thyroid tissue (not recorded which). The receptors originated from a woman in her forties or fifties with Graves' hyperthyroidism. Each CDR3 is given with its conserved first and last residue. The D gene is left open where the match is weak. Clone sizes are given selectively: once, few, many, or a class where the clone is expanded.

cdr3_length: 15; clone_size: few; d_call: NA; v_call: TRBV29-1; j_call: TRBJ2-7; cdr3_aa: CSVRGAGHKTYEQYF; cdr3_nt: TGCAGCGTGAGGGGGGCAGGACATAAGACCTACGAGCAGTACTTC
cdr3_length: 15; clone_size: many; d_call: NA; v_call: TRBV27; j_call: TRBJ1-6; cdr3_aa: CASSLFRVIDSPLHF; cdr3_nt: TGTGCCAGCAGTTTATTCCGGGTGATCGATTCACCCCTCCACTTT
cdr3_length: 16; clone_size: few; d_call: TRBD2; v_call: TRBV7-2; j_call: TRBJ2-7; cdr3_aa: CASSLGGLAGIYEQYF; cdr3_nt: TGTGCCAGCAGCTTAGGTGGACTAGCGGGAATCTACGAGCAGTACTTC
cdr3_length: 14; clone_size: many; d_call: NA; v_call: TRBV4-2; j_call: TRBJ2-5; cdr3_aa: CASSPGTKQETQYF; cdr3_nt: TGTGCCAGCAGCCCAGGGACAAAACAAGAGACCCAGTACTTC
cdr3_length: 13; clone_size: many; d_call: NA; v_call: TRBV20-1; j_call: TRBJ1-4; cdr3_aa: CSAWRGTNEKLFF; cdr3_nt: TGCAGTGCATGGCGAGGCACTAATGAAAAACTGTTTTTT
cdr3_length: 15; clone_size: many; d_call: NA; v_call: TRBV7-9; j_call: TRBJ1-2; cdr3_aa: CASGPLTAPAYGYTF; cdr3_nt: TGTGCCAGCGGCCCCCTGACCGCTCCGGCTTATGGCTACACCTTC
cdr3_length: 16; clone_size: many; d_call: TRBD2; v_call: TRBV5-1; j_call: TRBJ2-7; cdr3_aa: CASSPPGLAGSYEQYF; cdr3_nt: TGCGCCAGCAGCCCCCCCGGACTAGCGGGAAGCTACGAGCAGTACTTC
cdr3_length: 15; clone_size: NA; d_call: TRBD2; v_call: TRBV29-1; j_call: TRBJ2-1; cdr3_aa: CSVEGRDYGYNEQFF; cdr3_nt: TGCAGCGTTGAGGGGAGGGACTATGGCTACAATGAGCAGTTCTTC
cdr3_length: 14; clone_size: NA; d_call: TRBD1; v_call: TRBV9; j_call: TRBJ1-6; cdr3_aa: CASQGAVRDSPLHF; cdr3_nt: TGTGCCAGCCAGGGGGCGGTTAGAGATTCACCCCTCCACTTT
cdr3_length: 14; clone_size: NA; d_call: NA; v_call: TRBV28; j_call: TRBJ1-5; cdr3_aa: CAGSQDSRNQPQHF; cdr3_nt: TGTGCCGGCAGCCAGGACAGTCGCAATCAGCCCCAGCATTTT
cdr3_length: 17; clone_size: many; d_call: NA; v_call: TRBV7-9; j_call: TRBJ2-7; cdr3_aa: CASSLRTGNLFNYEQYF; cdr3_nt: TGTGCCAGCAGCCTGAGGACCGGGAACTTATTTAACTACGAGCAGTACTTC
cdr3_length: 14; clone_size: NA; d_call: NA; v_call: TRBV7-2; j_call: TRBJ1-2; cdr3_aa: CASSPQGSAYGYTF; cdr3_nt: TGTGCCAGCAGCCCCCAGGGTTCGGCCTATGGCTACACCTTC
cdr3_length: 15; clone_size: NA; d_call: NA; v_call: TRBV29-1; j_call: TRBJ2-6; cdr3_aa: CSAEVPNSGANALTF; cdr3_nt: TGCAGCGCTGAGGTTCCCAACTCTGGGGCCAACGCCCTGACTTTC
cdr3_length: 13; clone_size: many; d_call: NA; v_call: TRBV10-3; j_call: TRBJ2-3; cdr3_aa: CAISGTTTDTQYF; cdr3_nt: TGTGCCATCAGTGGGACAACGACAGATACGCAGTATTTT
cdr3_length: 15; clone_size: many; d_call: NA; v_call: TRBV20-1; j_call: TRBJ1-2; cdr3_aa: CSARRQTYRDYGYTF; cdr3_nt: TGCAGTGCTAGGAGGCAGACCTATAGGGACTATGGCTACACCTTC
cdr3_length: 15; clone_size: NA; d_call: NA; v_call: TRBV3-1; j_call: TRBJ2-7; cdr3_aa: CSSSQAVTLSYEQYF; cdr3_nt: TGTTCCAGCAGCCAAGCTGTGACTCTCTCCTACGAGCAGTACTTC
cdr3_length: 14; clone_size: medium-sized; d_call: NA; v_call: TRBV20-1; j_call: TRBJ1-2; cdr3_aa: CSARDKGSAYGYTF; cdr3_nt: TGCAGTGCTAGAGATAAGGGTTCGGCCTATGGCTACACCTTC
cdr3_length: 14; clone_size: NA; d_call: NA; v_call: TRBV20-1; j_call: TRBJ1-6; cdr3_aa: CSASQYRAGSPLHF; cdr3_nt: TGCAGTGCTTCCCAATACAGGGCTGGATCACCCCTCCACTTT
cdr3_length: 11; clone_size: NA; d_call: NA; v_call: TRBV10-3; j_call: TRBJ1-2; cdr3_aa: CAIRDSGGYTF; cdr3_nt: TGTGCCATCAGGGACAGTGGTGGCTACACCTTC
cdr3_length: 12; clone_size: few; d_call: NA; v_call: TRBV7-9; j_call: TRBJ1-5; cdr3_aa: CASSKREAYEHF; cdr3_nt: TGTGCCAGCAGCAAGCGGGAGGCCTACGAGCATTTT
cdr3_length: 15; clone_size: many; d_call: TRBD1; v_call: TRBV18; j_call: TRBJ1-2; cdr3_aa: CASSPGTGENYGYTF; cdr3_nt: TGTGCCAGCTCACCTGGGACAGGAGAGAACTATGGCTACACCTTC
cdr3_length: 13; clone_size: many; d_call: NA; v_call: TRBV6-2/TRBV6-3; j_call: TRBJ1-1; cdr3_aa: CASSYLGRREAFF; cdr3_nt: TGTGCCAGCAGTTACCTTGGCCGCAGGGAGGCTTTCTTT
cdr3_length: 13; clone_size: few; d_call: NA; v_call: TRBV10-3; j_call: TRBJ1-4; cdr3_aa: CAISAQGNEKLFF; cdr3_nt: TGTGCCATCAGTGCGCAGGGGAATGAAAAACTGTTTTTT
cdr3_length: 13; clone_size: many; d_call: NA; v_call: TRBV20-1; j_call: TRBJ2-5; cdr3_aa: CSARTGLQETQYF; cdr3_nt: TGCAGTGCTAGAACAGGGCTCCAAGAGACCCAGTACTTC
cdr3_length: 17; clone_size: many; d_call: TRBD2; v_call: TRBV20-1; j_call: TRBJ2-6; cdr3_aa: CSARRLAVHSGANVLTF; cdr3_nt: TGCAGTGCTAGACGGCTAGCGGTTCATTCTGGGGCCAACGTCCTGACTTTC
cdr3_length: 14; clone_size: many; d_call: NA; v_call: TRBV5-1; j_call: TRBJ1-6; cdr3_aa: CASSLVGSGSPLHF; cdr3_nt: TGCGCCAGCAGCTTGGTTGGGTCGGGTTCACCCCTCCACTTT
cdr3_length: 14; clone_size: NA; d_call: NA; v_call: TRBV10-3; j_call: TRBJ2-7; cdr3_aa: CAISAQGRNYEQYF; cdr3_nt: TGTGCCATCAGTGCGCAGGGGAGAAACTACGAGCAGTACTTC
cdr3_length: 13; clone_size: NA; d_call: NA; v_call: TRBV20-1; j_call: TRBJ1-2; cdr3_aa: CSARDNRLRSYTF; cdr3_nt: TGCAGTGCTAGAGATAACCGCTTAAGGAGCTACACCTTC
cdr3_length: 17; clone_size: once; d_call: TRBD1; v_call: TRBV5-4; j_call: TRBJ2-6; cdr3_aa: CASSPAGQGTGANVLTF; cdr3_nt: TGTGCCAGCAGCCCGGCGGGACAGGGAACTGGGGCCAACGTCCTTACTTTC
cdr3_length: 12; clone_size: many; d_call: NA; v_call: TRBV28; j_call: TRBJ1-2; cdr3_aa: CASSFTGHGYTF; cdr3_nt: TGTGCCAGCAGTTTTACAGGGCACGGCTACACCTTC
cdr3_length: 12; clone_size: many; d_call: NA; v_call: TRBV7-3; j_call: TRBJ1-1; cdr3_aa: CASSLNEGSVFF; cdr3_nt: TGTGCCAGCAGCTTAAATGAAGGTTCTGTTTTCTTT
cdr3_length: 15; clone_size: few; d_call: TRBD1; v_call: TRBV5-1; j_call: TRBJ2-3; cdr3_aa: CASSPWTGRKDTQYF; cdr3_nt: TGCGCCAGCAGCCCCTGGACAGGGAGGAAAGATACGCAGTATTTT
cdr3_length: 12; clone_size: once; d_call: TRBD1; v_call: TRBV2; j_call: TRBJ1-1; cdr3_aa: CASRDRVTEAFF; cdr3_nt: TGTGCCAGCCGGGACAGGGTCACTGAAGCTTTCTTT
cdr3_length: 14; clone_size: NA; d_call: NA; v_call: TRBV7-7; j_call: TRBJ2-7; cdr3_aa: CASRSRSSSYEQYF; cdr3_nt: TGTGCTAGTCGATCCCGATCTAGCTCCTACGAGCAGTACTTC
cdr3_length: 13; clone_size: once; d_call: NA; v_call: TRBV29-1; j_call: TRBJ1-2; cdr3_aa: CSDAVGGDYGYTF; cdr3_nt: TGCAGCGATGCTGTTGGGGGCGACTATGGCTACACCTTC
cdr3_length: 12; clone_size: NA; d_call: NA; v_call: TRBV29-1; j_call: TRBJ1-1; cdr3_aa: CSVGAGEGEAFF; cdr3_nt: TGCAGCGTTGGAGCAGGGGAGGGAGAAGCTTTCTTT
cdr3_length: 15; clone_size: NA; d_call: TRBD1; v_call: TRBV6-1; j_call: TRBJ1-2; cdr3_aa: CASSSRDRGNYGYTF; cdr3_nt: TGTGCCAGCTCGTCCCGGGACAGGGGAAACTATGGCTACACCTTC
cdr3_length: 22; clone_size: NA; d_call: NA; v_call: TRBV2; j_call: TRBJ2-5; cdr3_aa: CASNPTGGDNSPLHFGNGTQYF; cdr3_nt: NA
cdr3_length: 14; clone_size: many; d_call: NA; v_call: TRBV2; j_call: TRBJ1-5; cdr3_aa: CASSDGGPNQPQHF; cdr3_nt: TGTGCCAGCAGTGACGGGGGCCCTAATCAGCCCCAGCATTTT
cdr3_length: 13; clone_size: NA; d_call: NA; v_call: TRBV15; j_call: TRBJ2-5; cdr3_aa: CASRPGRDETQYF; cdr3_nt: TGTGCCAGCAGACCCGGTCGGGATGAGACCCAGTACTTC